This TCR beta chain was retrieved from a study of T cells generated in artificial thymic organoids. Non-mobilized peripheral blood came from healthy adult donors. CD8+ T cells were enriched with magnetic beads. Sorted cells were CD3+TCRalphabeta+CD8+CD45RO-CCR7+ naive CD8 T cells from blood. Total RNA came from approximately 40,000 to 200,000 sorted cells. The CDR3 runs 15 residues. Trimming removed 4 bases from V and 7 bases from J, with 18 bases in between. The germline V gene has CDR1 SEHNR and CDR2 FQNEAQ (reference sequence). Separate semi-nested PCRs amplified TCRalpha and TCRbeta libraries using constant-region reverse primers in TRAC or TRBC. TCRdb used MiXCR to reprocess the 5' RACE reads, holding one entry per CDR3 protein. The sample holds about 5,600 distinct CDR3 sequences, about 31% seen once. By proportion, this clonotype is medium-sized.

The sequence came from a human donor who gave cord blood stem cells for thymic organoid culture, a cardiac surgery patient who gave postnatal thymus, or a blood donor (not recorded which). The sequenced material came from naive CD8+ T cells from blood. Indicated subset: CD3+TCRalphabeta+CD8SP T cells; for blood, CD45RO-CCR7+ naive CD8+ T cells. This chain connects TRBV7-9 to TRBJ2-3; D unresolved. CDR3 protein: CASSWVEAIWHTQYF. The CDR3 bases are TGTGCCAGCAGCTGGGTGGAAGCTATATGGCATACGCAGTATTTT. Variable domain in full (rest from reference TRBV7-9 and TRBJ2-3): DTGVSQNPRHKITKRGQNVTFRCDPISEHNRLYWYRQTLGQGPEFLTYFQNEAQLEKSRLLSDRFSAERPKGSFSTLEIQRTEQGDSAMYLCASSWVEAIWHTQYFGPGTRLTVL.